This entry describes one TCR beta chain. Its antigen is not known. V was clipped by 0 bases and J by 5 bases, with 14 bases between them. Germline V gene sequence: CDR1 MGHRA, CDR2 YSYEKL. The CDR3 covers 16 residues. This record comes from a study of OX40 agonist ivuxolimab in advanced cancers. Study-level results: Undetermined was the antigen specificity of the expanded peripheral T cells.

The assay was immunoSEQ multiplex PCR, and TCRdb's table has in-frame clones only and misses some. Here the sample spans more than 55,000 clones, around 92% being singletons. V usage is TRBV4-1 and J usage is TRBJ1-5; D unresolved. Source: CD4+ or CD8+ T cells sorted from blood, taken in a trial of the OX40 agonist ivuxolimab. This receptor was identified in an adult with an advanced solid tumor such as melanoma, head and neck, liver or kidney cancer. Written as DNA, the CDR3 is TGCGCCAGCAGCCAAGAAGGTCACACCTCCGATCAGCCCCAGCATTTT. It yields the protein CASSQEGHTSDQPQHF.